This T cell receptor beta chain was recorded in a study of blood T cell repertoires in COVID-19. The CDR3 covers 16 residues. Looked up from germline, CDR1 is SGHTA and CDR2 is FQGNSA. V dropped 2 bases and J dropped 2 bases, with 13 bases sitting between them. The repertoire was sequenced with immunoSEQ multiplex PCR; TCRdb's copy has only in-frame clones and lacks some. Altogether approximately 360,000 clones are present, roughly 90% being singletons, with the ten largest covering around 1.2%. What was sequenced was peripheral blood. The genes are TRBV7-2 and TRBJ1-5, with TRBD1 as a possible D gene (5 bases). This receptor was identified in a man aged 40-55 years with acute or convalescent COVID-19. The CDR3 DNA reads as TGTGCCAGCAGCTTATCTTTGTCGGGGGGCAATCAGCCCCAGCATTTT. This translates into CASSLSLSGGNQPQHF.